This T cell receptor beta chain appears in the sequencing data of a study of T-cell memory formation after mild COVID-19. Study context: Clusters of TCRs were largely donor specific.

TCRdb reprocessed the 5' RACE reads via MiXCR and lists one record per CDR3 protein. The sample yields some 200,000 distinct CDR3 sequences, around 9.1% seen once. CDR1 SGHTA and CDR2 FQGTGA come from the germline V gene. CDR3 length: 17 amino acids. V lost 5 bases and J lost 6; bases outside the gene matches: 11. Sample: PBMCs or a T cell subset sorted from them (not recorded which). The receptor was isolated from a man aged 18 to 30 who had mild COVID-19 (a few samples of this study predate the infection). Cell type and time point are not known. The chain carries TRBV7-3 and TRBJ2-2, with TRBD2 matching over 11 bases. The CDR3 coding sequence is TGTGCCAGCAGCCTCTACGCGGTAGCGGGGGGGGCCGGGGAGCTGTTTTTT. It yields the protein CASSLYAVAGGAGELFF.